This T cell receptor (beta chain) was obtained from a study of T cell changes during pregnancy in multiple sclerosis. Germline V CDR1 and CDR2: SGHNT, YENEEA. CDR3 length equals 15 residues. Trimming removed 8 bases at V and 2 bases at J, with 16 bases between. The protocol was immunoSEQ multiplex PCR, while the TCRdb copy is restricted to in-frame clones and leaves out a portion. There are more than 70,000 clones in the sample; 92% occur only once, and about 2.3% lies in the top ten. The chain uses TRBV11-3 and TRBJ1-5, with unresolved D. The sequencing here drew on peripheral blood, taken before pregnancy. The receptor's source is a female donor with multiple sclerosis, enrolled in a pregnancy study. CDR3 loop: CASPLLLVGNQPQHF. The CDR3, as DNA: TGTGCCAGCCCCCTTTTGTTAGTGGGCAATCAGCCCCAGCATTTT. Full variable domain (missing parts from reference TRBV11-3 and TRBJ1-5): EAGVVQSPRYKIIEKKQPVAFWCNPISGHNTLYWYLQNLGQGPELLIRYENEEAVDDSQLPKDRFSAERLKGVDSTLKIQPAELGDSAVYLCASPLLLVGNQPQHFGDGTRLSIL.